Listed below are T cell receptor beta chains from one sample, sequenced in a study of blood T cell repertoires in COVID-19. Sequencing was performed with immunoSEQ multiplex PCR; in TCRdb, only in-frame clones are kept and a portion is missing. Of some 200,000 clones listed, roughly 88% were seen once; the top ten hold around 13%. The sequenced sample consisted of peripheral blood. The origin of the receptors is a human donor in a cohort sampled during active COVID-19. Each CDR3 is given with its conserved first and last residue. Each record gives: J gene, clone size, D gene, V gene, CDR3 DNA, CDR3 protein. The D gene is left open where the match is weak. Size values are once, few and many counts, or a class for expanded clones, and some rows have none.

J gene: TRBJ2-1
clone size: NA
D gene: NA
V gene: TRBV4-1
CDR3 DNA: TGCGCCAGCAGCCCGGGCGGGGATGAGCAGTTCTTC
CDR3 protein: CASSPGGDEQFF

J gene: TRBJ2-3
clone size: once
D gene: TRBD2
V gene: TRBV7-2
CDR3 DNA: TGTGCCAGCAGCGCCGGGACTAGCGGATTCACAGATACGCAGTATTTT
CDR3 protein: CASSAGTSGFTDTQYF

J gene: TRBJ2-2
clone size: NA
D gene: TRBD2
V gene: TRBV10-1
CDR3 DNA: TGCGCCAGCAGGCCGGGACTAGCGGGAACCAACACCGGGGAGCTGTTTTTT
CDR3 protein: CASRPGLAGTNTGELFF

J gene: TRBJ1-2
clone size: once
D gene: TRBD1
V gene: TRBV28
CDR3 DNA: TGTGCCAGCAACCGACAGGGGGCGTATAACTATGGCTACACCTTC
CDR3 protein: CASNRQGAYNYGYTF

J gene: TRBJ2-1
clone size: NA
D gene: TRBD1
V gene: TRBV24-1
CDR3 DNA: TGTGCCACCAGAGCTACAGGGGGGTCAGGCAATGAGCAGTTCTTC
CDR3 protein: CATRATGGSGNEQFF

J gene: TRBJ2-3
clone size: NA
D gene: NA
V gene: TRBV7-2
CDR3 DNA: TGTGCCAGCAGCCCACTACAGGGAAGGGGAACAGATACGCAGTATTTT
CDR3 protein: CASSPLQGRGTDTQYF

J gene: TRBJ2-5
clone size: NA
D gene: NA
V gene: TRBV5-6
CDR3 DNA: TGTGCCAGCAGCCAGGGAAGGAGCCTGGAGACCCAGTACTTC
CDR3 protein: CASSQGRSLETQYF

J gene: TRBJ2-4
clone size: NA
D gene: TRBD2
V gene: TRBV10-3
CDR3 DNA: TGTGCCATCAGTCCGGGACTAGCAGTAAACATTCAGTACTTC
CDR3 protein: CAISPGLAVNIQYF

J gene: TRBJ2-1
clone size: NA
D gene: TRBD2
V gene: TRBV2
CDR3 DNA: TGTGCCAGCGAGCCGGGACTAGCGGGAGTTGAGCAGTTCTTC
CDR3 protein: CASEPGLAGVEQFF

J gene: TRBJ2-2
clone size: NA
D gene: TRBD2
V gene: TRBV30
CDR3 DNA: TGTGCCTGGAGTGTACTAGCGGGAGATGGCACCGGGGAGCTGTTTTTT
CDR3 protein: CAWSVLAGDGTGELFF

J gene: TRBJ2-1
clone size: NA
D gene: NA
V gene: TRBV19
CDR3 DNA: TGTGCCAGTAGTGGGCAGGCCTACAATGAGCAGTTCTTC
CDR3 protein: CASSGQAYNEQFF

J gene: TRBJ2-5
clone size: NA
D gene: NA
V gene: TRBV21-1
CDR3 DNA: TGTGCCAGCAGCAAGGCCCTATCGACCGGGAGCTCAGCGGGAGAGACCCAGTACTTC
CDR3 protein: CASSKALSTGSSAGETQYF

J gene: TRBJ2-5
clone size: NA
D gene: NA
V gene: TRBV15
CDR3 DNA: TGTGCCACCAGCAGAGAGGCAGGGGGAGGTGGAGAGACCCAGTACTTC
CDR3 protein: CATSREAGGGGETQYF

J gene: TRBJ2-7
clone size: NA
D gene: TRBD1
V gene: TRBV28
CDR3 DNA: TGTGCCAGCAGAGCCCCGGGACAGGTGAACTACGAGCAGTACTTC
CDR3 protein: CASRAPGQVNYEQYF

J gene: TRBJ1-1
clone size: NA
D gene: NA
V gene: TRBV27
CDR3 DNA: TGTGCCAGCAGTTTATGGGGGGGCGCGGACGGGACTGAAGCTTTCTTT
CDR3 protein: CASSLWGGADGTEAFF

J gene: TRBJ2-5
clone size: once
D gene: TRBD1
V gene: TRBV27
CDR3 DNA: TGTGCCAGCAGTTCCCGGGGACAGGGTTGGGAGACCCAGTACTTC
CDR3 protein: CASSSRGQGWETQYF

J gene: TRBJ2-5
clone size: NA
D gene: NA
V gene: TRBV23-1
CDR3 DNA: TGCGCCAGCAGGGGGCGGAACCAAGAGACCCAGTACTTC
CDR3 protein: CASRGRNQETQYF

J gene: TRBJ2-5
clone size: NA
D gene: NA
V gene: TRBV24-1
CDR3 DNA: TGTGCCACCATGGGACATCAAGAGACCCAGTACTTC
CDR3 protein: CATMGHQETQYF

J gene: TRBJ2-7
clone size: once
D gene: NA
V gene: TRBV4-1
CDR3 DNA: TGCGCCAGCAGCCAAGGTGGGGGCCGTGTTACCTACGAGCAGTACTTC
CDR3 protein: CASSQGGGRVTYEQYF

J gene: TRBJ2-1
clone size: NA
D gene: TRBD2
V gene: TRBV18
CDR3 DNA: TGTGCCAGCTCACCATCGAGTAGCGGGAGTCGTGGTGAGCAGTTCTTC
CDR3 protein: CASSPSSSGSRGEQFF

J gene: TRBJ2-7
clone size: few
D gene: NA
V gene: TRBV4-2
CDR3 DNA: TGTGCCAGCAGCCGTACCGCGGAATCCTACGAGCAGTACTTC
CDR3 protein: CASSRTAESYEQYF

J gene: TRBJ2-7
clone size: NA
D gene: TRBD1
V gene: TRBV4-1
CDR3 DNA: TGCGCCAGCAGCCAATTCCCCGGACAGGGGGCGTACGAGCAGTACTTC
CDR3 protein: CASSQFPGQGAYEQYF

J gene: TRBJ2-3
clone size: NA
D gene: NA
V gene: TRBV7-9
CDR3 DNA: TGTGCCAGCAGCTTCGACAGAGGAGATACGCAGTATTTT
CDR3 protein: CASSFDRGDTQYF

J gene: TRBJ2-2
clone size: NA
D gene: TRBD2
V gene: TRBV15
CDR3 DNA: TGTGCCACCAGCAGAGGCACCGTGGGGCTAGCGGGAAAGAACACCGGGGAGCTGTTTTTT
CDR3 protein: CATSRGTVGLAGKNTGELFF

J gene: TRBJ1-1
clone size: NA
D gene: NA
V gene: TRBV28
CDR3 DNA: TGTGCCAGCAGTTTAGGACTCAGGGGCCGGAACACTGAAGCTTTCTTT
CDR3 protein: CASSLGLRGRNTEAFF

J gene: TRBJ2-7
clone size: NA
D gene: TRBD1
V gene: TRBV6-1
CDR3 DNA: TGTGCCAGCAGAGAAGGGACAGGGCACTACGAGCAGTACTTC
CDR3 protein: CASREGTGHYEQYF

J gene: TRBJ2-7
clone size: once
D gene: NA
V gene: TRBV28
CDR3 DNA: TGTGCCAGCAGTCCTGGGACTTCCCTCTACGAGCAGTACTTC
CDR3 protein: CASSPGTSLYEQYF

J gene: TRBJ2-5
clone size: NA
D gene: TRBD2
V gene: TRBV10-3
CDR3 DNA: TGTGCCATCAGCTCTGGGACTAGCCAAGAGACCCAGTACTTC
CDR3 protein: CAISSGTSQETQYF

J gene: TRBJ2-1
clone size: NA
D gene: TRBD2
V gene: TRBV19
CDR3 DNA: TGTGCCAGTAGTATTCTACTTTTACCCTTACTAATTGAGCGGGAGGACTACAATGAGCAGTTCTTC
CDR3 protein: CASSILLLPLLIEREDYNEQFF

J gene: TRBJ2-1
clone size: NA
D gene: NA
V gene: TRBV21-1
CDR3 DNA: TGTGCCAGCAGCATTACCCTAGCGAACTCCTACAATGAGCAGTTCTTC
CDR3 protein: CASSITLANSYNEQFF

J gene: TRBJ1-4
clone size: NA
D gene: TRBD1
V gene: TRBV3-1/TRBV3-2
CDR3 DNA: TGTGCCAGCAGCCCCCAGGGACAGAGCTATAGTAATAATGAAAAACTGTTTTTT
CDR3 protein: CASSPQGQSYSNNEKLFF

J gene: TRBJ2-7
clone size: once
D gene: TRBD1
V gene: TRBV28
CDR3 DNA: TGTGCCAGCAGTCCTCATGGGACAGGGAGGCGCGAGCAGTACTTC
CDR3 protein: CASSPHGTGRREQYF

J gene: TRBJ2-3
clone size: NA
D gene: TRBD2
V gene: TRBV13
CDR3 DNA: TGTGCCAGCAGCCCGGGACTAGCGGGAGGTACAGATACGCAGTATTTT
CDR3 protein: CASSPGLAGGTDTQYF

J gene: TRBJ1-5
clone size: NA
D gene: NA
V gene: TRBV15
CDR3 DNA: TGTGCCACCAGCAGAGATCTTGTAGAGCCCCAGCATTTT
CDR3 protein: CATSRDLVEPQHF

J gene: TRBJ2-1
clone size: NA
D gene: TRBD2
V gene: TRBV28
CDR3 DNA: TGTGCCAGCAGGTCTCCGACCCGGGAGGGCTCCTACAATGAGCAGTTCTTC
CDR3 protein: CASRSPTREGSYNEQFF

J gene: TRBJ1-2
clone size: NA
D gene: NA
V gene: TRBV19
CDR3 DNA: TGTGCCAGTAGTATAAGCGGGGGGCGAATATTTCGTGGCTACACCTTC
CDR3 protein: CASSISGGRIFRGYTF

J gene: TRBJ1-2
clone size: NA
D gene: NA
V gene: TRBV29-1
CDR3 DNA: TGCAGCGTCCCAGGGGTTGGTGGCTACACCTTC
CDR3 protein: CSVPGVGGYTF

J gene: TRBJ1-2
clone size: NA
D gene: TRBD1
V gene: TRBV28
CDR3 DNA: TGTGCCAGCAGTAGAACCTTATCGGGACAGGGGAACTATGGCTACACCTTC
CDR3 protein: CASSRTLSGQGNYGYTF

J gene: TRBJ1-2
clone size: NA
D gene: NA
V gene: TRBV28
CDR3 DNA: TGTGCCAGCAGATCTTCAGGGAACTATGGCTACACCTTC
CDR3 protein: CASRSSGNYGYTF

J gene: TRBJ1-1
clone size: NA
D gene: NA
V gene: TRBV30
CDR3 DNA: TGTGCCTGGAACTCCGGGACAAAAGCTTTCTTT
CDR3 protein: CAWNSGTKAFF

J gene: TRBJ2-7
clone size: NA
D gene: NA
V gene: TRBV27
CDR3 DNA: TGTGCCAGCAGTTTATCGGTCTCGGCGGGGAATCAGCAGTACTTC
CDR3 protein: CASSLSVSAGNQQYF

J gene: TRBJ1-5
clone size: few
D gene: NA
V gene: TRBV6-2/TRBV6-3
CDR3 DNA: TGTGCCAGCAGTTACTACAGTGGCAATCAGCCCCAGCATTTT
CDR3 protein: CASSYYSGNQPQHF

J gene: TRBJ2-6
clone size: NA
D gene: NA
V gene: TRBV28
CDR3 DNA: TGTGCCAGCAGGGGCTCTCTGAGACGGAAGACTGGGGCCAACGTCCTGACTTTC
CDR3 protein: CASRGSLRRKTGANVLTF

J gene: TRBJ1-6
clone size: few
D gene: TRBD1
V gene: TRBV5-6
CDR3 DNA: TGTGCCAGCACCTTTACCCGGGACAGGAGTTATTCACCCCTCCACTTT
CDR3 protein: CASTFTRDRSYSPLHF

J gene: TRBJ2-5
clone size: NA
D gene: NA
V gene: TRBV19
CDR3 DNA: TGTGCCAGTACCATAGGGGGGGCCGGCGAGACCCAGTACTTC
CDR3 protein: CASTIGGAGETQYF

J gene: TRBJ2-2
clone size: few
D gene: NA
V gene: TRBV10-1
CDR3 DNA: TGCGCCAGCAGAGGGGGGGCGAACACCGGGGAGCTGTTTTTT
CDR3 protein: CASRGGANTGELFF

J gene: TRBJ2-7
clone size: NA
D gene: TRBD1
V gene: TRBV2
CDR3 DNA: TGTGCAGGGGGCAGGGAAGGTTACGAGCAGTACTTC
CDR3 protein: CAGGREGYEQYF

J gene: TRBJ1-1
clone size: NA
D gene: NA
V gene: TRBV11-2
CDR3 DNA: TGTGCCAGCAGCTTAGTCAGGGTCCCAGCTTTCTTT
CDR3 protein: CASSLVRVPAFF

J gene: TRBJ2-3
clone size: NA
D gene: NA
V gene: TRBV27
CDR3 DNA: TGTGCCAGCAGTCCGGGACTGAGCACAGATACGCAGTATTTT
CDR3 protein: CASSPGLSTDTQYF

J gene: TRBJ2-7
clone size: once
D gene: NA
V gene: TRBV7-2
CDR3 DNA: TGTGCCAGCAGCTTAGAGGCAGAAGACCCCCCAAGGGACTTCTACGAGCAGTACTTC
CDR3 protein: CASSLEAEDPPRDFYEQYF

J gene: TRBJ2-1
clone size: NA
D gene: TRBD1
V gene: TRBV2
CDR3 DNA: TGTGCCAGCAGTGACCCGGGACAGGTACCCTACAATGAGCAGTTCTTC
CDR3 protein: CASSDPGQVPYNEQFF

J gene: TRBJ2-3
clone size: NA
D gene: NA
V gene: TRBV2
CDR3 DNA: TGTGCCACTGCAGCGGTTACCAGCACAGATACGCAGTATTTT
CDR3 protein: CATAAVTSTDTQYF

J gene: TRBJ2-6
clone size: NA
D gene: NA
V gene: TRBV9
CDR3 DNA: TGTGCCAGCAGCGTAGGAGGAGGTGGGGCCAACGTCCTGACTTTC
CDR3 protein: CASSVGGGGANVLTF

J gene: TRBJ2-7
clone size: NA
D gene: TRBD1
V gene: TRBV27
CDR3 DNA: TGTGCCAGCAGCAATTGGGGACAGGGTTCCTACGAGCAGTACTTC
CDR3 protein: CASSNWGQGSYEQYF

J gene: TRBJ2-7
clone size: NA
D gene: TRBD1
V gene: TRBV11-3
CDR3 DNA: TGTGCCAGCAGCGCGTCCGGGACAGGGACCTACGAGCAGTACTTC
CDR3 protein: CASSASGTGTYEQYF

J gene: TRBJ2-1
clone size: NA
D gene: NA
V gene: TRBV5-4
CDR3 DNA: TGTGCCAGCAGCCCCCAGGCAGGGGAAATTTACAATGAGCAGTTCTTC
CDR3 protein: CASSPQAGEIYNEQFF

J gene: TRBJ1-4
clone size: NA
D gene: NA
V gene: TRBV5-1
CDR3 DNA: TGCGCCAGCAGCGGAGGGGCTGGGGAAAAACTGTTTTTT
CDR3 protein: CASSGGAGEKLFF

J gene: TRBJ2-1
clone size: NA
D gene: NA
V gene: TRBV7-9
CDR3 DNA: TGTGCCAGCAGCCCCACCTCGGCTCCCCGGGGCAATGAGCAGTTCTTC
CDR3 protein: CASSPTSAPRGNEQFF